Presented here are 26 T cell receptor beta chains from one specimen sequenced in a study of T-cell memory formation after mild COVID-19. TCRdb analysed the 5' RACE reads with MiXCR anew, one entry per CDR3 protein. Of some 350,000 distinct CDR3 sequences detected, less than 20% appear once; the ten largest clones hold about 22%. Source material: PBMCs or a T cell subset sorted from them (not recorded which). The receptor set was obtained from a man between 18 and 35 years old who had mild COVID-19 (a few samples of this study predate the infection). Cell type and time point are not known.

J is TRBJ2-7 and V is TRBV6-2 or TRBV6-3; 8 bases line up with TRBD1. The CDR3 has 12 amino acids. CDR1 is MNHEY, CDR2 SVGEGT, per germline. V was clipped by 6 bases and J by 6 bases; unmatched bases: 4. The CDR3 region is CASSDRGPEQYV. The CDR3 region has the DNA TGTGCCAGCAGCGACAGGGGTCCCGAGCAGTACGTC.

The chain links TRBV15 to TRBJ1-1; 9 bases match TRBD1. Losses at the gene ends were 0 bases for V and 5 bases for J; bases not matched to a gene: 7. Germline CDR1 and CDR2: LNHNV and YYDKDF (reference sequence). The CDR3 covers 16 residues. CDR3 in DNA: TGTGCCACCAGCAGAGAACAGGGGGCGTATAGGACTGAAGCTTTCTTT. It specifies CATSREQGAYRTEAFF.

Note on this clonotype: The junction does not match germline at one end; this may be a read error. The genes are TRBV6-5 and TRBJ2-7; TRBD2 agrees at 7 bases. The CDR3 loop spans 15 amino acids. Germline V gene lookup returns CDR1 MNHEY and CDR2 SVGAGI. The CDR3 here is CASRPSGGGSYELYF. In DNA, the CDR3 is TGTGCCAGCAGGCCTTCGGGCGGGGGTTCCTACGAGCTGTACTTC.

V and J are TRBV6-8 and TRBJ2-7, with D perhaps TRBD2 (5 bases). Germline CDR1 is MNHGY and CDR2 is SAAAGT. V was cut by 5 bases and J by 1 base, with 12 bases left in between. CDR3 length: 14 residues. The DNA of the CDR3 is TGTGCCAGCAGTCGCCCTCGAGGGTCCTACGAGCAGTACTTC. This codes for CASSRPRGSYEQYF.

This clonotype has a count of ten or more. The V call is TRBV5-1, the J call TRBJ2-5; no definite D call. The germline CDR1 and CDR2 sequences are SGHRS and YFSETQ. This CDR3 has 14 amino acids. V shed 0 bases and J shed 2 bases, with 8 bases lying between them. DNA of the CDR3: TGCGCCAGCAGCTTGGAGGGCTTACAAGAGACCCAGTACTTC. This codes for CASSLEGLQETQYF.

The chain joins TRBV20-1 to TRBJ2-1, with 8 positions matching TRBD2. V lost 6 bases to trimming and J lost 0 bases; unmatched junction nucleotides: 7. From germline, CDR1 is DFQATT and CDR2 SNEGSKA (reference sequence). This CDR3 spans 15 amino acids. CDR3 loop: CSAILADPSYNEQFF. DNA of the CDR3: TGCAGTGCCATACTAGCGGACCCCTCCTACAATGAGCAGTTCTTC.

This clonotype has a count of ten or more. This chain uses TRBV7-9 with TRBJ2-1; no definite D call. This CDR3 has 16 residues. Germline values: CDR1 SEHNR, CDR2 FQNEAQ (reference sequence). Deletions cut 3 bases from V and 2 bases from J, with 14 bases between. The CDR3 coding sequence is TGTGCCAGCAGCTTTACTCGTGGGTCGACCTACAATGAGCAGTTCTTC. Translating gives CASSFTRGSTYNEQFF.

In this sample, this clonotype turned up many times. J is TRBJ1-1 and V is TRBV29-1; D remains ambiguous. The CDR3 loop spans 12 amino acids. V lost 3 bases and J lost 1, with 6 bases in between. From germline, CDR1 is SQVTM and CDR2 ANQGSEA. The CDR3 DNA sequence: TGCAGCGTTGACCCAGGGAACACTGAAGCTTTCTTT. This gives the protein CSVDPGNTEAFF.

V usage is TRBV7-6 and J usage is TRBJ2-6; TRBD1 agrees at 7 bases. The V segment lost 1 base and the J segment 0 bases; nucleotides outside the gene matches: 0. The CDR3 has 16 residues. From germline, CDR1 is SGHVS and CDR2 FNYEAQ. Written as DNA, the CDR3 is TGTGCCAGCAGCTTAGACAGGGGCTCTGGGGCCAACGTCCTGACTTTC. It specifies CASSLDRGSGANVLTF.

This clonotype showed up just a few times. This chain connects TRBV12-3 or TRBV12-4 to TRBJ1-5, with 7 bases matching TRBD1. This CDR3 has 17 amino acids. With V trimmed by 1 base and J by 7 bases, 13 bases remained unmatched. Here the CDR3 DNA reads TGTGCCAGCAGTTTAGTCAGGACAGGTGGGGCCGGGCAGCCCCAGCATTTT. Amino acid sequence: CASSLVRTGGAGQPQHF.

This clonotype appeared a few times. V and J are TRBV2 and TRBJ2-4; tentative D call: TRBD2 (5 bases). Germline V lookup: CDR1 SNHLY, CDR2 FYNNEI. This CDR3 is built from 16 residues. V was shortened by 0 bases and J by 10 bases, with 19 bases between the two germline ends. The CDR3 bases are TGTGCCAGCAGTGAAGCGCTTCTGGACTCAGTTAGGATTCAGTACTTC. Encoded protein: CASSEALLDSVRIQYF.

The rearrangement links TRBV5-1 to TRBJ2-1; 7 nucleotides line up with TRBD1. Germline V lookup: CDR1 SGHRS, CDR2 YFSETQ. V was pared by 2 bases and J by 3 bases, with 8 bases of the junction left unmatched. The CDR3 sequence is 16 residues long. The DNA of the CDR3 is TGCGCCAGCAGCTTTTACCCTGGGACAGACTACAATGAGCAGTTCTTC. Encoded protein: CASSFYPGTDYNEQFF.

This rearrangement joins TRBV9 to TRBJ2-2; D is perhaps TRBD2 (5 bases). The CDR3 has 13 residues. Trimming took off 0 bases at V and 6 bases at J, with 6 bases between the two ends. Germline V gene data show CDR1 as SGDLS and CDR2 as YYNGEE. Here the CDR3 DNA reads TGTGCCAGCAGCGTAGGGAGGTCCGGGGAGCTGTTTTTT. Its protein product is CASSVGRSGELFF. Based on the CDR3 plus reference TRBV9 and TRBJ2-2, the full variable domain is DSGVTQTPKHLITATGQRVTLRCSPRSGDLSVYWYQQSLDQGLQFLIQYYNGEERAKGNILERFSAQQFPDLHSELNLSSLELGDSALYFCASSVGRSGELFFGEGSRLTVL.

This clonotype was recorded a few times. The CDR3 DNA follows: TGCACCAGCAGCCAAGAATTTAGTCACCCGAACACTGAAGCTTTCTTT. It codes for CTSSQEFSHPNTEAFF. The genes are TRBV1 and TRBJ1-1. TRBV1 is a pseudogene segment. This CDR3 region has 16 residues.

The chain carries TRBV7-9 and TRBJ2-5, with TRBD1 matching over 8 bases. Germline lookup yields CDR1 SEHNR and CDR2 FQNEAQ (reference sequence). CDR3 length: 13 amino acids. With V trimmed by 5 bases and J by 5 bases, 4 bases remained unmatched. This CDR3 reads CASSQGAWETQYF. In DNA form, the CDR3 reads TGTGCCAGCAGCCAGGGGGCCTGGGAGACCCAGTACTTC.

The rearrangement links TRBV5-4 to TRBJ2-1, with 8 bases lining up with TRBD1. Trimming at V came to 4 bases and at J to 7 bases, leaving 1 base not matched to a gene. The CDR3 loop spans 12 amino acids. Germline V gene sequence: CDR1 SGHNT, CDR2 YYREEE (reference sequence). The CDR3 loop reads CASSRDRNEQFF. The CDR3 DNA follows: TGTGCCAGCAGCCGGGACAGGAATGAGCAGTTCTTC.

V usage is TRBV6-2 or TRBV6-3 and J usage is TRBJ2-1; 11 positions agree with TRBD2. Germline trimming cut 4 bases from V and 3 bases from J; bases unmatched to any gene: 5. The CDR3 consists of 16 residues. From germline, CDR1 is MNHEY and CDR2 SVGEGT. This CDR3 is CASSLASGGIYNEQFF. The CDR3 bases are TGTGCCAGCAGTTTAGCTAGCGGGGGGATCTACAATGAGCAGTTCTTC.

Of note for this clonotype: A much larger clone lies one base from this, so it may be a read error. The genes are TRBV7-3 and TRBJ1-1; TRBD1 agrees at 8 bases. The CDR3 is 13 amino acids. Germline values: CDR1 SGHTA, CDR2 FQGTGA. Trimming at V came to 5 bases and at J to 10 bases, leaving 9 bases not matched to a gene. Here the CDR3 DNA reads TGTGCCAGCAGCCTAGGGACAGGCGGAACAGCTTTCTTT. This gives the protein CASSLGTGGTAFF.

This clonotype was observed a handful of times. The chain employs TRBV6-5 and TRBJ2-7; a weak D match, TRBD2 (5 bases). Trimming removed 2 bases at V and 3 bases at J, with 11 bases between. The CDR3 is 14 residues long. Germline V CDR1 and CDR2: MNHEY, SVGAGI. The CDR3 sequence: CASSYDYEYYEQYF. CDR3 nucleotides: TGTGCCAGCAGTTACGACTATGAGTACTACGAGCAGTACTTC.

V usage is TRBV20-1 and J usage is TRBJ2-3; D perhaps matches TRBD1 (5 bases). The CDR3 runs 15 residues. Trimming removed 3 bases at V and 6 bases at J, with 19 bases between. The germline V gene encodes CDR1 DFQATT and CDR2 SNEGSKA (reference sequence). CDR3 protein: CSARDGPRVEDTQYF. CDR3 in DNA: TGCAGTGCTAGGGACGGACCCAGGGTTGAGGATACGCAGTATTTT.

The rearrangement joins TRBV20-1 to TRBJ2-3, with 9 bases matching TRBD2. This CDR3 region has 11 residues. With V trimmed by 6 bases and J by 10 bases, 5 bases remained unmatched. From germline, CDR1 is DFQATT and CDR2 SNEGSKA (reference sequence). The CDR3: CSAPRGGPQYF. In nucleotides, the CDR3 is TGCAGTGCCCCGCGGGGGGGCCCGCAGTATTTT.

This clonotype was recorded many times. The chain has TRBV6-5 and TRBJ1-2; no firm D call. This CDR3 is built from 12 residues. Germline V gene lookup returns CDR1 MNHEY and CDR2 SVGAGI. V lost 2 bases to trimming and J lost 10 bases, with 11 bases between them. CDR3 amino acids: CASSYDSFDYTF. CDR3 DNA sequence: TGTGCCAGCAGTTACGACTCCTTTGACTACACCTTC.

The chain combines TRBV5-4 with TRBJ2-7; either TRBD1 or TRBD2 may supply D (5 bases each). The CDR3 totals 15 residues. In germline, CDR1 is SGHNT, CDR2 YYREEE (reference sequence). Between the trimmed V and J ends, which lost 4 bases and 3 bases, there was a span of 17 bases. The chain's CDR3 is CASSPGVGEYYEQYF. The CDR3 DNA follows: TGTGCCAGCAGCCCCGGTGTGGGGGAATACTACGAGCAGTACTTC.

This clonotype was detected many times. At one boundary the junction diverges from the germline segment, which might be a read error. This chain uses TRBV3-1 with TRBJ2-1; D is possibly TRBD2 (7 bases). Germline assignment: CDR1 LGHDT and CDR2 YNNKEL (reference sequence). This CDR3 comprises 14 residues. CDR3 loop: CASSQDFRGGGTTF. The CDR3, as DNA: TGTGCCAGCAGCCAAGATTTCAGGGGCGGGGGAACAACGTTC.

This clonotype has more than one count but fewer than ten. This chain links TRBV10-1 with TRBJ2-2, with TRBD2 matching 7 bases. V was pared by 10 bases and J by 5 bases, with 10 bases of the junction left unmatched. This CDR3 is built from 14 residues. In germline, CDR1 is WNHNN, CDR2 SYGVQD (reference sequence). Here the CDR3 DNA reads TGCGCCATTCTTGATTCCGGGGGGACCGGGGAGCTGTTTTTT. Amino acids: CAILDSGGTGELFF.

This clonotype was seen only a few times. This chain links TRBV6-2 or TRBV6-3 with TRBJ2-2; 7 bases are a match to TRBD1. CDR1 MNHEY and CDR2 SVGEGT come from the germline V gene. V lost 3 bases to trimming and J lost 6 bases; unmatched junction nucleotides: 10. There are 16 residues in the CDR3. The CDR3 region has the DNA TGTGCCAGCAGTTATAAGCAGGGGGTAGGGCCCGGGGAGCTGTTTTTT. It codes for CASSYKQGVGPGELFF.